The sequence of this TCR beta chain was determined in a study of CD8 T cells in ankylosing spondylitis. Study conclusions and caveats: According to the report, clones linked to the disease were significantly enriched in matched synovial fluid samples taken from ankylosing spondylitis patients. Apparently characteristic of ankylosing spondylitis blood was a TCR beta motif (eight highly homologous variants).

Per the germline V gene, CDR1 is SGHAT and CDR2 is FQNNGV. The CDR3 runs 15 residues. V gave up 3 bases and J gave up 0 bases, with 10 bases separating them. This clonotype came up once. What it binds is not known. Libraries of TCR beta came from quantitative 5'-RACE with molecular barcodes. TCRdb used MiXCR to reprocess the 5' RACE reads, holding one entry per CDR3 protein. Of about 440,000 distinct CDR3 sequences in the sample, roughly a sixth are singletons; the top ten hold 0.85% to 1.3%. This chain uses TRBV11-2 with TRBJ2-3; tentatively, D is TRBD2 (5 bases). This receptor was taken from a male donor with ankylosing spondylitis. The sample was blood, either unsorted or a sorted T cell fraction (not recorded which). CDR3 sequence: CASSFSRTSTDTQYF. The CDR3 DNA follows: TGTGCCAGCAGCTTTTCTAGGACTAGCACAGATACGCAGTATTTT.